The 29 T cell receptor beta chains presented below share a single source sample, sequenced in a study of T cells in tuberculosis. The repertoire was sequenced with immunoSEQ multiplex PCR; TCRdb's copy has only in-frame clones and lacks some. Found here are 37,000 or so clones, 90% to 95% of them singletons; the top ten hold 9.5% to 13%. The sequencing input was PBMCs. These TCRs come from a donor aged 5 to 30 with latent tuberculosis or without tuberculosis infection. Some clones in this sample may be carry-over from other donors' samples.

This chain joins TRBV4-1 and TRBJ2-2; 9 bases line up with TRBD1. Germline trimming cut 3 bases from V and 4 bases from J; bases unmatched to any gene: 12. There are 18 residues in the CDR3. Germline CDR1 and CDR2: MGHRA and YSYEKL. CDR3 DNA sequence: TGCGCCAGCAGCCAGTCATCCCCGGGACAGGGCCCCACCGGGGAGCTGTTTTTT. Translating it yields CASSQSSPGQGPTGELFF.

The J gene is TRBJ2-7, the V gene TRBV4-3; 8 bases fit TRBD1. The ends lost 0 bases at V and 0 bases at J; junction bases unmatched: 10. The CDR3 consists of 18 residues. Germline assignment: CDR1 LGHNA and CDR2 YSLEER. DNA of the CDR3: TGCGCCAGCAGCCAAGAAGTGGAGGACAGGGCAGGCTCCTACGAGCAGTACTTC. This translates into CASSQEVEDRAGSYEQYF.

This rearrangement joins TRBV5-6 to TRBJ1-6, with D possibly matching TRBD1 (6 bases). Trimming removed 6 bases at V and 8 bases at J, with 18 bases between. The CDR3 spans 15 residues. The germline V gene has CDR1 SGHDT and CDR2 YYEEEE. Here the CDR3 reads CASTVHRDGHSPLHF. In DNA, the CDR3 is TGTGCCAGCACGGTACACAGGGACGGTCATTCACCCCTCCACTTT.

The chain recombines TRBV7-9 with TRBJ2-1; TRBD2 agrees at 15 bases. The ends lost 4 bases at V and 5 bases at J; junction bases unmatched: 6. The CDR3 loop spans 17 amino acids. Germline V gene data show CDR1 as SEHNR and CDR2 as FQNEAQ (reference sequence). The CDR3 DNA reads TGTGCCAGCAGCTCAGGACTAGCGGGGGGGCGCAACAATGAGCAGTTCTTC. It encodes CASSSGLAGGRNNEQFF.

The chain carries TRBV7-9 and TRBJ1-2; unclear D gene. V was pared by 1 base and J by 2 bases, with 8 bases between. Germline loops: CDR1 SEHNR, CDR2 FQNEAQ (reference sequence). The CDR3 is 14 residues long. The CDR3 is CASSLEPANYGYTF. CDR3 coding DNA: TGTGCCAGCAGCTTAGAACCAGCGAACTATGGCTACACCTTC.

This clone has more than one count but fewer than ten. The chain links TRBV9 to TRBJ2-6; D uncertain. The length of the CDR3 is 14 residues. V was cut by 0 bases and J by 4 bases, with 5 bases left in between. CDR1 is SGDLS, CDR2 YYNGEE, per germline. The chain's CDR3 is CASSVVSGANVLTF. CDR3 sequence (DNA): TGTGCCAGCAGCGTAGTTTCAGGGGCCAACGTCCTGACTTTC.

The rearrangement joins TRBV2 to TRBJ2-6; D might be TRBD2 (5 bases). This CDR3 has 14 amino acids. V lost 3 bases, J lost 3 bases, and 6 bases lay in between. Germline CDR1 is SNHLY and CDR2 is FYNNEI. Written as DNA, the CDR3 is TGTGCCAGCAGTGATGCGGGTGGGGCCAACGTCCTGACTTTC. Translated: CASSDAGGANVLTF.

The V gene is TRBV7-6, the J gene TRBJ2-3, with 8 nucleotides matching TRBD2. The CDR3 length is 14 residues. The germline gives CDR1 SGHVS, CDR2 FNYEAQ. Unmatched junction bases numbered 2, after V lost 5 bases and J lost 1 base. CDR3 region: CASSISGGTDTQYF. Written as DNA, the CDR3 is TGTGCCAGCAGCATTAGCGGGGGCACAGATACGCAGTATTTT.

This chain joins TRBV5-6 and TRBJ2-1; 11 bases are shared with TRBD1. Looked up from germline, CDR1 is SGHDT and CDR2 is YYEEEE. With V trimmed by 0 bases and J by 9 bases, 8 bases remained unmatched. There are 16 residues in the CDR3. The CDR3: CASSLDPGQGAGEQFF. The CDR3 DNA sequence: TGTGCCAGCAGCTTGGACCCCGGACAGGGGGCAGGTGAGCAGTTCTTC.

The chain employs TRBV7-3 and TRBJ2-3; 9 bases agree with TRBD1. V gave up 5 bases and J gave up 4 bases; unmatched junction bases: 7. CDR3 length: 15 amino acids. Germline V gene data show CDR1 as SGHTA and CDR2 as FQGTGA. Here the CDR3 reads CASSRHDRGADTQYF. The CDR3 region has the DNA TGTGCCAGCAGCCGTCATGACAGGGGGGCAGATACGCAGTATTTT.

V and J are TRBV9 and TRBJ1-2; 10 nucleotides align to TRBD1. The V gene end was trimmed by 3 bases and the J gene end by 4 bases; junction bases not matched to a gene: 6. CDR1 and CDR2 (germline): SGDLS, YYNGEE. The CDR3 extends over 15 amino acids. CDR3 nucleotide sequence: TGTGCCAGCAGCGACCCGACAGGGGGCCCCTATGGCTACACCTTC. Amino acids: CASSDPTGGPYGYTF.

V usage is TRBV7-8 and J usage is TRBJ1-2; TRBD1 agrees at 9 bases. CDR3 length equals 14 residues. Germline assignment: CDR1 SGHVS and CDR2 FQNEAQ. J was trimmed by 4 bases and V by 2 bases; bases with no gene match: 2. The CDR3 loop is CASSLRDRAYGYTF. CDR3 coding DNA: TGTGCCAGCAGCTTAAGGGACAGGGCCTATGGCTACACCTTC.

Regarding this clone: A read error may account for a junction end that differs from germline. The rearrangement joins TRBV7-9 to TRBJ2-3; tentative D call: TRBD2 (6 bases). Germline V gene lookup returns CDR1 SEHNR and CDR2 FQNEAQ (reference sequence). CDR3 length equals 13 residues. CDR3 bases: TGTGCCAGCAGTTTAGGGACTTATGATACGCAGTATTTT. It translates to CASSLGTYDTQYF.

The V gene is TRBV7-9, the J gene TRBJ1-1, with D tentatively TRBD1 (6 bases). CDR3 length equals 14 residues. Trimming pared 5 bases from V and 4 bases from J, leaving 14 bases between. Germline CDR1 reads SEHNR; CDR2 reads FQNEAQ (reference sequence). CDR3 coding DNA: TGTGCCAGCAGCAAACAGGGCTGGGGCACTGAAGCTTTCTTT. The encoded protein is CASSKQGWGTEAFF.

The chain recombines TRBV9 with TRBJ2-3; 10 nucleotides match TRBD2. V shed 3 bases, J shed 0 bases, and the junction held 7 bases outside the gene matches. Per germline, CDR1 SGDLS and CDR2 YYNGEE. The CDR3 runs 17 residues. The CDR3 is CASSALSGGLSTDTQYF. The CDR3 nucleotides are TGTGCCAGCAGCGCTCTTAGCGGGGGGCTTAGCACAGATACGCAGTATTTT. The whole variable domain, remainder taken from reference TRBV9 and TRBJ2-3, is DSGVTQTPKHLITATGQRVTLRCSPRSGDLSVYWYQQSLDQGLQFLIQYYNGEERAKGNILERFSAQQFPDLHSELNLSSLELGDSALYFCASSALSGGLSTDTQYFGPGTRLTVL.

The chain has TRBV5-6 and TRBJ1-2; D is perhaps TRBD1 (6 bases). The CDR3 contains 16 residues. The germline gives CDR1 SGHDT, CDR2 YYEEEE. The V and J ends lost 2 bases and 6 bases respectively, with 20 bases between them. CDR3 sequence: CASSFLNREDWDGYTF. The CDR3 DNA reads as TGTGCCAGCAGCTTTCTCAACAGGGAAGATTGGGATGGCTACACCTTC.

The V and J genes are TRBV6-1 and TRBJ2-7; TRBD1 aligns across 11 bases. CDR1 MNHNS and CDR2 SASEGT come from the germline V gene. The CDR3 contains 17 residues. J was trimmed by 10 bases and V by 0 bases; bases with no gene match: 14. CDR3 sequence (DNA): TGTGCCAGCAGTGAAGCGCGGCTGGAGGACAGGGGGCGGCGACAGTACGTC. The encoded protein is CASSEARLEDRGRRQYV.

The chain is built from TRBV12-5 and TRBJ2-1; D gene ambiguous. Trimming cost V 5 bases and J 7 bases, with 9 bases left between them. The length of the CDR3 is 12 residues. Germline CDR1 and CDR2: LGHNT and FRNRAP. CDR3 in DNA: TGTGCTAGTGGTCTCCCCTTAAATGAGCAGTTCTTC. It encodes CASGLPLNEQFF.

The genes are TRBV30 and TRBJ1-2, with 8 bases fitting TRBD1. V lost 2 bases, J lost 3 bases, and 2 bases stayed unmatched. CDR3 length: 13 amino acids. CDR1 is GTSNPN and CDR2 is SVGIG in the germline V gene (reference sequence). This CDR3 reads CAWSLDRDYGYTF. The DNA for the CDR3 is TGTGCCTGGAGTCTGGACAGGGACTATGGCTACACCTTC.

This rearrangement joins TRBV12-5 to TRBJ2-1, with D tentatively TRBD1 (6 bases). The ends were cut back, 5 bases at V and 5 bases at J, with 13 bases in the middle. The CDR3 is 14 amino acids. CDR1 is LGHNT, CDR2 FRNRAP, per germline. The CDR3 loop is CASGRGTRNNEQFF. CDR3 nucleotide sequence: TGTGCTAGTGGTCGTGGGACACGAAACAATGAGCAGTTCTTC.

This chain connects TRBV11-2 to TRBJ1-5; a weak D match, TRBD1 (6 bases). This CDR3 spans 15 amino acids. V lost 0 bases and J lost 2, with 8 bases in between. The germline gives CDR1 SGHAT, CDR2 FQNNGV. The DNA for the CDR3 is TGTGCCAGCAGCTTAGAGGCAGGGGGCAATCAGCCCCAGCATTTT. Its translation is CASSLEAGGNQPQHF.

The chain is built from TRBV4-1 and TRBJ2-7; the D is unclear. The CDR3 sequence is 13 residues long. Per the germline V gene, CDR1 is MGHRA and CDR2 is YSYEKL. V dropped 1 base and J dropped 4 bases, with 8 bases sitting between them. For the CDR3, the DNA is TGCGCCAGCAGCCAAGCCTCCGGGTACGAGCAGTACGTC. Translating it yields CASSQASGYEQYV.

The CDR3 spells CASSLGGRLNTEAFF. The CDR3, as DNA: TGCGCCAGCAGCTTAGGGGGCCGCTTGAACACTGAAGCTTTCTTT. The chain joins TRBV5-1 to TRBJ1-1; TRBD1 matches 7 bases. The CDR3 extends over 15 amino acids. V shed 2 bases and J 0 bases; nucleotides not matched to a gene: 4. The germline gives CDR1 SGHRS, CDR2 YFSETQ. The whole variable domain, filled in from reference TRBV5-1 and TRBJ1-1, reads KAGVTQTPRYLIKTRGQQVTLSCSPISGHRSVSWYQQTPGQGLQFLFEYFSETQRNKGNFPGRFSGRQFSNSRSEMNVSTLELGDSALYLCASSLGGRLNTEAFFGQGTRLTVV.

This clone appeared once. The V call is TRBV19, the J call TRBJ1-1; D ambiguous. V lost 5 bases and J 6 bases, leaving 10 bases between the germline ends. This CDR3 has 12 residues. Germline CDR1 is LNHDA and CDR2 is SQIVND (reference sequence). This chain's CDR3 is CASSATRAEAFF. CDR3 coding DNA: TGTGCCAGTAGTGCGACGCGGGCTGAAGCTTTCTTT.

The chain joins TRBV4-1 to TRBJ1-4, with D unclear. This CDR3 has 15 amino acids. In germline, CDR1 is MGHRA, CDR2 YSYEKL. Trimming removed 3 bases at V and 3 bases at J, with 11 bases between. Here the CDR3 DNA reads TGCGCCAGCAGCCATCTGACCGGAGCTAATGAAAAACTGTTTTTT. It is translated as CASSHLTGANEKLFF.

This chain links TRBV2 with TRBJ2-7; D is perhaps TRBD1 (6 bases). The CDR3 sequence is 15 residues long. V lost 6 bases and J lost 2, with 17 bases in between. Germline V CDR1 and CDR2: SNHLY, FYNNEI. The CDR3 bases are TGTGCCAGCAGACAGGGTCCCTCGTCTACCTACGAGCAGTACTTC. Protein sequence: CASRQGPSSTYEQYF.

V and J are TRBV12-5 and TRBJ2-7; D may be TRBD2 (5 bases). Germline CDR1 is LGHNT and CDR2 is FRNRAP. Between the trimmed V and J ends, which lost 2 bases and 7 bases, there was a span of 9 bases. The CDR3 is 12 residues long. The CDR3 coding sequence is TGTGCTAGTGGTTTGCCTCGGGATGAGCAGTACTTC. Translated, it gives CASGLPRDEQYF.

The DNA for the CDR3 is TGTGCCAGTACGGACGGGGTTCCTACATATTCCAGGAGATCCACTGAAGCTTTCTTT. As protein: CASTDGVPTYSRRSTEAFF. This rearrangement joins TRBV19 to TRBJ1-1; D unresolved. The ends were cut back, 7 bases at V and 4 bases at J, with 31 bases in the middle. This CDR3 has 19 residues. In germline, CDR1 is LNHDA, CDR2 SQIVND (reference sequence).

The V and J genes are TRBV7-2 and TRBJ2-5; possibly TRBD1 for D (6 bases). The length of the CDR3 is 14 residues. Germline-derived CDR1 and CDR2 are SGHTA and FQGNSA. Deletions cut 2 bases from V and 2 bases from J, with 9 bases between. Here the CDR3 DNA reads TGTGCCAGCAGCTTATCGCAGGGGCAAGAGACCCAGTACTTC. It translates to CASSLSQGQETQYF.